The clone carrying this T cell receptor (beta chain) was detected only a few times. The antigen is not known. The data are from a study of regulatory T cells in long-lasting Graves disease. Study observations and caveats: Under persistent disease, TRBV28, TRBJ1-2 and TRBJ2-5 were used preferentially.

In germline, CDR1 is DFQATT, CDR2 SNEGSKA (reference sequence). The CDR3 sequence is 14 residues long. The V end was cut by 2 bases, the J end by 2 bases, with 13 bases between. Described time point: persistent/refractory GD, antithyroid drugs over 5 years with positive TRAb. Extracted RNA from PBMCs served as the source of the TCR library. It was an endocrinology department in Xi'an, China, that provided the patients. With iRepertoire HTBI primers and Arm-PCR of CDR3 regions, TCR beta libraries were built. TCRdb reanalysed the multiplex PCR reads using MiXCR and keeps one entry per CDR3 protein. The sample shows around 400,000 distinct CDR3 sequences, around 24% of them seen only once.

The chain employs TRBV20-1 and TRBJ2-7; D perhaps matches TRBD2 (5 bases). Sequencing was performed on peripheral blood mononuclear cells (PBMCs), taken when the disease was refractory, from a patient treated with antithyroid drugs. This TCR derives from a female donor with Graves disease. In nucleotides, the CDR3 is TGCAGTGCTAGAAGGGCAGCGGTTCCCTACGAGCAGTACTTC. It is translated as CSARRAAVPYEQYF.